Given below is one T cell receptor (beta chain) in context. This may stem from a read error, because a much larger clone lies one nucleotide away. Reverse transcription of 500 ng total RNA with a constant-region primer produced TCR beta cDNA. Modified slightly, ARM-PCR produced TCR beta libraries over three nested multiplex PCR rounds. PCR rounds one and two used TRBV1-TRBV30 forward primers with a C-beta reverse primer for 10 cycles each. TCRdb re-analysed the multiplex PCR reads in MiXCR, keeping a single row per CDR3 protein. There are roughly 330,000 distinct CDR3 sequences in the sample; roughly 61% occur only once, and under 8% lies in the top ten. This CDR3 is 13 amino acids long. Germline lookup yields CDR1 ENHRY and CDR2 SYGVKD. The authors took blood RNA from unsorted whole blood and also extracted germline DNA. This sample stems from a study of tumor-infiltrating lymphocytes in primary liver carcinoma.

This clonotype originated in a man in his forties with primary liver carcinoma and hepatitis B virus infection. The chain links TRBV10-3 to TRBJ1-2; 12 nucleotides match TRBD1. Sequencing was done on a sample of peripheral blood. CDR3 nucleotide sequence: TGTTCCATCAAAGGGACAGGGGGCGATGGCTACACCTTC. It encodes CSIKGTGGDGYTF.